The next 16 T cell receptor beta chains were all read from a single sample in a study of blood T cell repertoires in COVID-19. TCRdb keeps only in-frame clones here, not all; method: immunoSEQ multiplex PCR. In the table there are 200,000 to 300,000 clones, about 87% of which are singletons. Specimen: peripheral blood. Receptor source: a human donor in a cohort sampled during active COVID-19.

This chain uses TRBV7-2 with TRBJ2-2; D is uncertain. Trimming removed 3 bases at V and 7 bases at J, with 12 bases between. The CDR3 has 14 residues. Germline CDR1 SGHTA, CDR2 FQGNSA. Here the CDR3 reads CASSLKRSGGELFF. For the CDR3, the DNA is TGTGCCAGCAGCTTGAAGCGCTCGGGCGGGGAGCTGTTTTTT.

The J gene is TRBJ2-1, the V gene TRBV19; 13 nucleotides line up with TRBD2. The CDR3 runs 16 residues. V was clipped by 5 bases and J by 5 bases; unmatched bases: 6. Germline loops: CDR1 LNHDA, CDR2 SQIVND (reference sequence). The CDR3 DNA is TGTGCCAGTAGTCTCGGGACTAGCGGGGTTAACAATGAGCAGTTCTTC. It yields the protein CASSLGTSGVNNEQFF.

This clone was counted ten times or more. The chain has TRBV6-5 and TRBJ1-2, with 9 bases aligning to TRBD1. Losses at the gene ends were 5 bases for V and 6 bases for J; bases not matched to a gene: 7. The CDR3 has 14 residues. Germline V lookup: CDR1 MNHEY, CDR2 SVGAGI. Here the CDR3 DNA reads TGTGCCAGCAGTCGACAGGGGGGAATGGATGGCTACACCTTC. The encoded protein is CASSRQGGMDGYTF.

The rearrangement links TRBV6-5 to TRBJ2-7, with 9 bases aligning to TRBD2. In germline, CDR1 is MNHEY, CDR2 SVGAGI. The CDR3 runs 14 residues. With V trimmed by 2 bases and J by 3 bases, 2 bases remained unmatched. The CDR3 here is CASSYLAGNYEQYF. The CDR3, as DNA: TGTGCCAGCAGTTACCTAGCGGGGAACTACGAGCAGTACTTC.

Worth noting for this clone: A read error may produce the germline difference seen at one junction end. The chain links TRBV6-2 or TRBV6-3 to TRBJ2-5; maybe TRBD2 (7 bases). Germline CDR1 MNHEY, CDR2 SVGEGT. The CDR3 contains 13 residues. This CDR3 reads CASSLPREDRRHF. For the CDR3, the DNA is TGTGCCAGCAGTCTCCCCCGGGAGGACAGACGTCACTTC.

This clone was counted only a few times. The rearrangement links TRBV5-4 to TRBJ2-1; 11 nucleotides agree with TRBD2. V lost 5 bases, J lost 4 bases, and 5 bases stayed unmatched. This CDR3 contains 15 residues. Germline CDR1 reads SGHNT; CDR2 reads YYREEE (reference sequence). This CDR3 is CASRPRTSGYNEQFF. CDR3 coding DNA: TGTGCCAGCAGACCTAGGACTAGCGGGTACAATGAGCAGTTCTTC.

The V gene is TRBV19, the J gene TRBJ1-2, with 7 bases lining up with TRBD1. V shed 5 bases and J 0 bases; nucleotides not matched to a gene: 6. This CDR3 comprises 15 residues. Germline V gene sequence: CDR1 LNHDA, CDR2 SQIVND (reference sequence). The CDR3: CASSVTGTSNYGYTF. Here the CDR3 DNA reads TGTGCCAGTAGTGTGACAGGGACATCTAACTATGGCTACACCTTC. The whole variable domain, filled in from reference TRBV19 and TRBJ1-2, reads DGGITQSPKYLFRKEGQNVTLSCEQNLNHDAMYWYRQDPGQGLRLIYYSQIVNDFQKGDIAEGYSVSREKKESFPLTVTSAQKNPTAFYLCASSVTGTSNYGYTFGSGTRLTVV.

V and J are TRBV10-3 and TRBJ1-4; TRBD1 might be the D (5 bases). The CDR3 contains 12 residues. V lost 3 bases to trimming and J lost 9 bases, with 8 bases between them. Per the germline V gene, CDR1 is ENHRY and CDR2 is SYGVKD. Here the CDR3 reads CAISETGKKLFF. DNA for the CDR3: TGTGCCATCAGTGAAACAGGAAAAAAACTGTTTTTT.

V and J are TRBV5-5 and TRBJ2-5; maybe TRBD2 (6 bases). The germline V and J ends were trimmed by 5 bases and 2 bases, with 19 bases remaining between them. The CDR3 runs 16 residues. Germline V gene sequence: CDR1 SGHKS, CDR2 YYEKEE (reference sequence). DNA of the CDR3: TGTGCCAGCAGACTCGGACTACCCCGCCTACAAGAGACCCAGTACTTC. This codes for CASRLGLPRLQETQYF.

This CDR3 reads CASSYEPGQGNTEAFF. CDR3 nucleotide sequence: TGCGCCAGCAGCTACGAACCGGGACAGGGGAACACTGAAGCTTTCTTT. The chain uses TRBV5-1 and TRBJ1-1; 9 bases are a match to TRBD1. The length of the CDR3 is 16 residues. Germline V gene lookup returns CDR1 SGHRS and CDR2 YFSETQ. Trimming removed 3 bases from V and 1 base from J; junction bases left unmatched: 7.

V usage is TRBV28 and J usage is TRBJ2-7; tentative D call: TRBD1 (6 bases). With 6 bases removed from V and 2 bases from J, the gap between germline ends came to 29 bases. The CDR3 is 19 residues long. Per germline, CDR1 MDHEN and CDR2 SYDVKM. The CDR3 DNA sequence: TGTGCCAGCAGCTTTCCCGATTGGCGAAGGGGGTCGAATCCCTACGAGCAGTACTTC. Translating it yields CASSFPDWRRGSNPYEQYF. Complete variable domain (other parts from reference TRBV28 and TRBJ2-7): DVKVTQSSRYLVKRTGEKVFLECVQDMDHENMFWYRQDPGLGLRLIYFSYDVKMKEKGDIPEGYSVSREKKERFSLILESASTNQTSMYLCASSFPDWRRGSNPYEQYFGPGTRLTVT.

The chain combines TRBV27 with TRBJ1-2; weak D call: TRBD1 (6 bases). The V gene's germline CDR1 is MNHEY and CDR2 SMNVEV (reference sequence). This CDR3 has 13 amino acids. V gave up 5 bases and J gave up 2 bases, with 9 bases separating them. The chain's CDR3 is CASSQGYNYGYTF. The CDR3, as DNA: TGTGCCAGCAGTCAGGGGTACAACTATGGCTACACCTTC.

This clone was recorded a few times. This sequence joins TRBV5-1 and TRBJ1-4, with TRBD1 as a possible D gene (6 bases). The CDR3 has 14 residues. Trimming took off 3 bases at V and 6 bases at J, with 12 bases between the two ends. CDR1 and CDR2 (germline): SGHRS, YFSETQ. The CDR3 spells CASSSQGVDEKLFF. The CDR3 DNA follows: TGCGCCAGCAGCTCACAGGGAGTTGATGAAAAACTGTTTTTT.

The rearrangement uses TRBV3-1 (or the pseudogene TRBV3-2) and TRBJ2-1; tentatively, D is TRBD1 (7 bases). Germline CDR1 is LGHDT and CDR2 is YNNKEL (reference sequence). Between the trimmed V and J ends, which lost 1 base and 8 bases, there was a span of 9 bases. The CDR3 loop spans 13 amino acids. CDR3 bases: TGTGCCAGCAGCCAAGCAGGGGGGCATGAGCAGTTCTTC. This encodes CASSQAGGHEQFF.

The V gene is TRBV15, the J gene TRBJ2-3; tentative D call: TRBD2 (7 bases). The germline V gene encodes CDR1 LNHNV and CDR2 YYDKDF (reference sequence). Trimming left V 0 bases short and J 0 bases short, with 19 bases between. CDR3 length equals 19 residues. CDR3 amino acids: CATSRDIPSRGGSTDTQYF. DNA for the CDR3: TGTGCCACCAGCAGAGATATCCCTTCTAGGGGGGGCAGCACAGATACGCAGTATTTT.

In DNA, the CDR3 is TGCGCCAGCAGCTTAAGTTCAGGGTCAAATGAGCAGTTCTTC. It is translated as CASSLSSGSNEQFF. The chain has TRBV5-1 and TRBJ2-1, with D possibly TRBD1 on 5 matching bases. Trimming stripped 2 bases from V and 7 bases from J, with 13 bases between. The length of the CDR3 is 14 residues. The germline V gene encodes CDR1 SGHRS and CDR2 YFSETQ. Supplemented by reference TRBV5-1 and TRBJ2-1, the full variable domain reads KAGVTQTPRYLIKTRGQQVTLSCSPISGHRSVSWYQQTPGQGLQFLFEYFSETQRNKGNFPGRFSGRQFSNSRSEMNVSTLELGDSALYLCASSLSSGSNEQFFGPGTRLTVL.